These T cell receptor beta chains were read from a single sample in a study of T cell repertoires in cytomegalovirus infection. TCRdb reprocessed the reads via MiXCR and lists one record per CDR3 protein. Altogether a few hundred thousand distinct CDR3 sequences are present, about 42% being singletons, with the ten largest covering roughly two fifths. Antigen specificity for these receptors is unknown. The sample here was cultured PBMCs, taken from culture after CMV antigen stimulation. These receptors originate from a human donor in good health (CMV status not recorded). Some clones in this sample may be carry-over from other donors' samples. Both conserved end residues are trimmed from each CDR3.

>12|TRBV6-6|TRBJ2-1
ASSYVGSGGEQF
>12|TRBV7-9|TRBJ1-4
ASSISGTNEKLF
>14|TRBV5-6|TRBJ2-1
ASSLLKREVYNEQF
>12|TRBV7-6|TRBJ2-7
ASSRPGPPYEQY
>15|TRBV7-2|TRBJ2-5
ASSLVGGGAIQETQY
>13|TRBV4-1|TRBJ1-2
ASSQEALRNYGYT
>14|TRBV12-3/TRBV12-4|TRBJ1-3
ASSLGALGPGNTIY
>13|TRBV12-3/TRBV12-4|TRBJ1-4
ASSPQFGTYEKLF
>16|TRBV5-1|TRBJ2-3
ASSLSPVGAVSTDTQY
>11|TRBV27|TRBJ2-5
ASRRQGAQTQY
>12|TRBV5-3|TRBJ1-5
ASSLSRAQQPQH
>11|TRBV7-8|TRBJ1-2
ASSLRGDRGYT
>14|TRBV7-8|TRBJ1-3
ASSALIRSSGNTIY
>11|TRBV12-5|TRBJ2-7
ASAGGGSYEQY
>13|TRBV11-2|TRBJ2-1
ASTQIDGSRNEQF
>12|TRBV7-2|NA
ASRLAVFYNEQY
>12|TRBV29-1|TRBJ2-1
SVGGDRVHSEQF
>12|TRBV20-1|TRBJ2-7
SASEQGDWYEQY
>13|TRBV6-5|TRBJ2-7
ASCRDRRLPYEQY
>14|TRBV15|TRBJ2-7
ATSRVWGQGVYEQY
>15|TRBV7-2|TRBJ2-1
ASSLAWGSGLYNEQF
>14|TRBV7-2|TRBJ1-6
ASSLAGTGENSPLH
>12|TRBV11-2|TRBJ2-3
ASSQQQGGDTQY
>12|TRBV11-3|TRBJ2-1
ASSLQGGINEQF
>12|TRBV20-1|TRBJ2-7
SARENKGSYEQY
>12|TRBV18|TRBJ1-1
ASSSSQAELGAF
>14|TRBV19|TRBJ2-5
ASSTYRDRVQETQY
>12|TRBV6-2/TRBV6-3|TRBJ2-2
ASRPLAFPGELF
>14|TRBV7-9|TRBJ1-2
ASSPIIGQTSYGYT
>14|TRBV7-6|TRBJ2-3
ASSLADPVNGDTQY
>13|TRBV4-1|TRBJ1-6
ASSIGLGTNSPLH
>11|TRBV7-2|TRBJ2-5
ASNEREEGTQY
>14|TRBV6-2/TRBV6-3|TRBJ2-5
ASSYGGRAGGETQY
>11|TRBV29-1|TRBJ1-4
SGKRQGDEKLF
>14|TRBV20-1|TRBJ2-3
SARDPSTSGMDTQY
>13|TRBV7-6|TRBJ2-3
ASSFSGARTDTQY
>13|TRBV7-9|TRBJ2-4
ASSWGDSASNIQY
>13|TRBV7-2|TRBJ2-2
ASTSDSWNTGELF
>12|TRBV19|TRBJ2-1
ASSIVLPAPEQF
>13|TRBV28|TRBJ2-5
ASSSTGQPQETQY
>12|TRBV4-1|TRBJ1-6
ASSPQIYNSPLH
>10|TRBV7-9|TRBJ2-1
ASSIQGGEQF